The present TCR beta chain was sequenced within a study of T-cell memory formation after mild COVID-19. Study-wide findings and caveats: Whereas later expanders leaned CD4+, clones contracting day 15 to 85 showed a balanced CD4/CD8 makeup. Chiefly within CM and EM were the contracting CD4+ clones; CD8+ ones were within EMRA.

TCRdb re-analysed the 5' RACE reads in MiXCR, keeping a single row per CDR3 protein. Altogether fewer than 140,000 distinct CDR3 sequences are present, roughly an eighth being singletons, with the ten largest covering around 30%. This clonotype has more than one count but fewer than ten. What it binds is unknown. V trimming: 4 bases; J trimming: 2 bases; junction bases outside the gene matches: 8. The CDR3 consists of 16 residues. Germline assignment: CDR1 MGHRA and CDR2 YSYEKL. This chain uses TRBV4-1 with TRBJ2-1; 7 nucleotides line up with TRBD1. The receptor was isolated from an adult woman who had mild COVID-19 (a few samples of this study predate the infection). Cell type and time point are not known. What was sequenced was PBMCs or a T cell subset sorted from them (not recorded which). Written as DNA, the CDR3 is TGCGCCAGCAGCCGCGCTCCGGGACAGACCTACAATGAGCAGTTCTTC. This translates into CASSRAPGQTYNEQFF.